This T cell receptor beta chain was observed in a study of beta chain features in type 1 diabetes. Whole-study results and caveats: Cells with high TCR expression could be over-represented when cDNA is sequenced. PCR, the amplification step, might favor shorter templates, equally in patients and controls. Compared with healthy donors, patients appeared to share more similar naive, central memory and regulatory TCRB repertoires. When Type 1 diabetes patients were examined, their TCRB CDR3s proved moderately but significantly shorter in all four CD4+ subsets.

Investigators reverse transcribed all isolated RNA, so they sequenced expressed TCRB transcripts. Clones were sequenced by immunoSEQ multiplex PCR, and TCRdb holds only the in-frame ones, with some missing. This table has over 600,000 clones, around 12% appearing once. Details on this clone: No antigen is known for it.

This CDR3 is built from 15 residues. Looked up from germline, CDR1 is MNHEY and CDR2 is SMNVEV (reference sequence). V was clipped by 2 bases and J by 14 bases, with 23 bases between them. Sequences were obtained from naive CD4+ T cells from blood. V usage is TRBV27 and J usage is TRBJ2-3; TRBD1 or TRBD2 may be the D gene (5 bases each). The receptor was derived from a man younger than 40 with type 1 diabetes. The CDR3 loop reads CASSLGATTPLAVYF. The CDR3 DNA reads TGTGCCAGCAGTTTAGGGGCGACTACCCCGCTAGCAGTGTATTTT.